This is a list of T cell receptor beta chains from one sample in a study of type 1 regulatory T cells. What these receptors recognize is not known. TCRdb used MiXCR to reprocess the reads, holding one entry per CDR3 protein. The sample records tens of thousands of distinct CDR3 sequences, around 20% being singletons. Sequencing used cultured type 1 regulatory T (Tr1) cells, either the whole culture or a sorted fraction (not recorded which). These receptors came from a human donor in good health. Both conserved end residues are part of each CDR3. A D gene is named only where the DNA matches it firmly. For some rows the clone size is stated as once, few or many, or as a class when expanded; others skip it.

TRBV6-1	TRBJ2-7	few	.	TGTGCCAGCTTCCGGACGGGGAGCTCCTACGAGCAGTACTTC	CASFRTGSSYEQYF
TRBV12-3/TRBV12-4	TRBJ2-7	few	.	TGTGCCAGCAGCGGGCCCGGGTGGGAGCAGTACTTC	CASSGPGWEQYF
TRBV6-2/TRBV6-3	TRBJ1-1	.	.	TGTGCCAGCAGTTACTCGTCCTCACAAAGGGGCACTGAAGCTTTCTTT	CASSYSSSQRGTEAFF
TRBV29-1	TRBJ2-1	.	TRBD2	TGCAGCGTTCAGGGAGTAGCGGGAGGGTCCCACAATGAGCAGTTCTTC	CSVQGVAGGSHNEQFF
TRBV10-3	TRBJ2-7	few	.	TGTGCCATCAGTGAGCTGGGCGAGCAGTACTTC	CAISELGEQYF
TRBV20-1	TRBJ1-1	few	.	TGCAGTGCTAGCGCGGGGAACACTGAAGCTTTCTTT	CSASAGNTEAFF
TRBV6-1	TRBJ2-7	.	.	TGTGCCAGCACCGGCAGTACCAACGAGCAGTACTTC	CASTGSTNEQYF
TRBV19	TRBJ2-1	.	TRBD2	TGTGCCAGTAGTATCCTAGCGGGGACGGGCAATGAGCAGTTCTTC	CASSILAGTGNEQFF
TRBV5-1	TRBJ2-5	.	.	TGCGCCAGCAGCTTGGTAGACAAGACCCAGTACTTC	CASSLVDKTQYF
TRBV10-3	TRBJ2-1	.	.	TGTGCCATCAGTGAGGGAACCTACGACAATGAGCAGTTCTTC	CAISEGTYDNEQFF
TRBV5-1	TRBJ2-5	.	.	TGCGTCAGCAGCCTCCGGGACCCAAAAGAGACCCAGTACTTC	CVSSLRDPKETQYF
TRBV7-9	TRBJ2-7	few	.	TGTGCCAGCAGCCAAGGACAGAGCTACGAGCAGTACTTC	CASSQGQSYEQYF
TRBV5-1	TRBJ2-1	few	TRBD2	TGCGCCAGCAGCTTGACCGGGACTAGCGGGCCCGAGCAGTTCTTC	CASSLTGTSGPEQFF
TRBV28	TRBJ2-7	many	TRBD1	TGTGCCAGCAGACCGGGACAGGGACGGTACGAGCAGTACTTC	CASRPGQGRYEQYF
TRBV6-1	TRBJ1-1	.	.	TGTGCCAGCAGCCTGACAGACTGGGGCACTGAAGCTTTCTTT	CASSLTDWGTEAFF
TRBV2	TRBJ1-2	.	TRBD1	TGTGCCAGCGTTACAGGGGACTATGGCTACACCTTC	CASVTGDYGYTF
TRBV5-1	TRBJ2-3	few	.	TGCGCCAGCAGCTTGGAGCGAGGGCCAACAGATACGCAGTATTTT	CASSLERGPTDTQYF
TRBV4-2	TRBJ2-2	few	.	TGTGCCAGCAGCCAACCCGAAAGGGACACCGGGGAGCTGTTTTTT	CASSQPERDTGELFF
TRBV5-6	TRBJ2-5	.	.	TGTGCCAGCAGCTTTTTCAGCGTTCAAGAGACCCAGTACTTC	CASSFFSVQETQYF
TRBV7-2	TRBJ2-7	.	.	TGTGCCAGCAGCTTAGCGGGAGACCCGTTCGAGCAGTACTTC	CASSLAGDPFEQYF
TRBV12-3/TRBV12-4	TRBJ2-2	once	.	TGTGCCAGCAGTGACAGATCCGGGGAGCTGTTTTTT	CASSDRSGELFF
TRBV12-3/TRBV12-4	TRBJ1-2	.	.	TGTGCCAGCAGTTTCATAGGCAGGGGCTATGGCTACACCTTC	CASSFIGRGYGYTF
TRBV20-1	TRBJ2-3	.	.	TGCAGCGCACCCCTGGGAGGAAACACAGATACGCAGTATTTT	CSAPLGGNTDTQYF
TRBV12-3/TRBV12-4	TRBJ2-1	.	TRBD1	TGTGCCAGCACCACCCGGGACAGGATGAATGAGCAGTTCTTC	CASTTRDRMNEQFF
TRBV5-1	TRBJ2-1	.	TRBD2	TGCGCCAGCAGCTCCACCGCTGGACTAGCTGAGCAGTTCTTC	CASSSTAGLAEQFF